These 28 T cell receptor beta chains came from one sample sequenced in a study of T cell changes during pregnancy in multiple sclerosis. The assay was immunoSEQ multiplex PCR, and TCRdb's table has in-frame clones only and misses some. The sample lists tens of thousands of clones; around 92% were seen once. Material: peripheral blood, obtained after pregnancy. The receptor set was obtained from a female donor with multiple sclerosis, enrolled in a pregnancy study.

V gene TRBV15 combines with J gene TRBJ2-1, with TRBD2 matching over 8 bases. CDR1 and CDR2 from the germline V gene are LNHNV and YYDKDF (reference sequence). V shed 0 bases and J 9 bases; nucleotides not matched to a gene: 13. The CDR3 length is 17 residues. The CDR3 DNA is TGTGCCACCAGCAGAGAGCGAGGGGCGGGAGGATGGGGTGAGCAGTTCTTC. Its translation is CATSRERGAGGWGEQFF.

V usage is TRBV2 and J usage is TRBJ2-7; D gene ambiguous. CDR1 is SNHLY, CDR2 FYNNEI, per germline. The CDR3 covers 13 residues. V lost 1 base and J 2 bases, leaving 6 bases between the germline ends. The CDR3 DNA reads TGTGCCAGCAGTGAAGGAGCTCCCTACGAGCAGTACTTC. It translates to CASSEGAPYEQYF.

CDR3 in DNA: TGTGCCAGCAGGGGACAGGGCAAAACTGAAGCTTTCTTT. Translated, it gives CASRGQGKTEAFF. The genes are TRBV7-6 and TRBJ1-1; TRBD1 matches at 9 bases. CDR3 size: 13 residues. Germline CDR1 SGHVS, CDR2 FNYEAQ. J lost 5 bases, V lost 6 bases, and 4 bases had no gene match.

This chain links TRBV12-5 with TRBJ2-5; maybe TRBD1 (6 bases). Deletions cut 0 bases from V and 2 bases from J, with 10 bases between. The CDR3 sequence is 15 residues long. Germline values: CDR1 LGHNT, CDR2 FRNRAP. CDR3 nucleotides: TGTGCTAGTGGTTTGGTGATCGGACAGCAAGAGACCCAGTACTTC. Amino acids: CASGLVIGQQETQYF.

The chain combines TRBV10-1 with TRBJ2-1; 11 nucleotides match TRBD2. J lost 8 bases, V lost 3 bases, and 6 bases had no gene match. The CDR3 consists of 15 residues. CDR1 WNHNN and CDR2 SYGVQD come from the germline V gene (reference sequence). CDR3 protein: CASSETSGSSHEQFF. The CDR3 DNA sequence: TGCGCCAGCAGTGAAACTAGCGGGAGTAGTCATGAGCAGTTCTTC.

J is TRBJ1-2 and V is TRBV4-3, with no clear D. The V gene lost 0 bases and the J gene lost 5 bases, with 13 bases spanning the gap. CDR3 length: 15 amino acids. Germline lookup yields CDR1 LGHNA and CDR2 YSLEER. The CDR3 sequence: CASSQESTASYGYTF. In nucleotides, the CDR3 is TGCGCCAGCAGCCAAGAAAGCACAGCCTCTTATGGCTACACCTTC.

This chain joins TRBV7-2 and TRBJ2-1; D remains ambiguous. V was pared by 3 bases and J by 7 bases, with 7 bases between. The CDR3 runs 12 residues. Germline values: CDR1 SGHTA, CDR2 FQGNSA. The CDR3 here is CASSLGENEQFF. The CDR3 DNA is TGTGCCAGCAGCTTGGGCGAAAATGAGCAGTTCTTC.

V gene TRBV27 combines with J gene TRBJ1-5, with 10 bases aligning to TRBD1. Trimming cost V 7 bases and J 6 bases; bases outside gene matches: 9. CDR1 MNHEY and CDR2 SMNVEV come from the germline V gene (reference sequence). The CDR3 has 15 amino acids. CDR3 sequence reads: CASTPTTGGGQPQHF. For the CDR3, the DNA is TGTGCCAGCACCCCAACGACAGGGGGCGGTCAGCCCCAGCATTTT.

The chain has TRBV28 and TRBJ2-7; 9 bases align to TRBD2. The CDR3 extends over 15 amino acids. Looked up from germline, CDR1 is MDHEN and CDR2 is SYDVKM. Trimming removed 10 bases from V and 7 bases from J; junction bases left unmatched: 17. CDR3 bases: TGTGCCACCGAGGCGGGAGGGCTGCGCGTGGGGGAGCAGTACTTC. Protein: CATEAGGLRVGEQYF.

V and J are TRBV5-1 and TRBJ2-7; perhaps TRBD1 as D (6 bases). This CDR3 region has 14 residues. The germline V gene encodes CDR1 SGHRS and CDR2 YFSETQ. V was clipped by 3 bases and J by 0 bases, with 10 bases between them. DNA for the CDR3: TGCGCCAGCAGCTCCCGGACAGCCTCCTACGAGCAGTACTTC. Protein sequence: CASSSRTASYEQYF.

The J gene is TRBJ1-3, the V gene TRBV4-1, with D unclear. Deletions cut 0 bases from V and 1 base from J, with 10 bases between. The CDR3 extends over 16 amino acids. Germline V gene lookup returns CDR1 MGHRA and CDR2 YSYEKL. The CDR3: CASSQDSGKSGNTIYF. The DNA for the CDR3 is TGCGCCAGCAGCCAAGATTCGGGGAAGTCTGGAAACACCATATATTTT.

The chain joins TRBV10-2 to TRBJ1-5; 9 bases are shared with TRBD1. V shed 5 bases, J shed 7 bases, and the junction held 3 bases outside the gene matches. The CDR3 is made up of 13 amino acids. Germline V gene lookup returns CDR1 WSHSY and CDR2 SAAADI. CDR3 sequence (DNA): TGCGCCAGCAGTCGGGACAGGGTGCAGCCCCAGCATTTT. Translation gives CASSRDRVQPQHF.

This chain joins TRBV10-3 and TRBJ2-2; TRBD1 aligns across 10 bases. The CDR3 totals 14 residues. V lost 6 bases and J lost 4; bases outside the gene matches: 2. Germline assignment: CDR1 ENHRY and CDR2 SYGVKD. CDR3 region: CAIRWDRGTGELFF. CDR3 in DNA: TGTGCCATCAGGTGGGACAGGGGCACCGGGGAGCTGTTTTTT.

The chain links TRBV2 to TRBJ2-1, with a tentative D call TRBD2 (5 bases). CDR3 size: 13 residues. Trimming pared 7 bases from V and 6 bases from J, leaving 13 bases between. Germline V gene data show CDR1 as SNHLY and CDR2 as FYNNEI. CDR3 sequence (DNA): TGTGCCAGCAACCCGGCGGGTCCCAATGAGCAGTTCTTC. Residues: CASNPAGPNEQFF.

The rearrangement uses TRBV27 and TRBJ1-1, with 8 bases identical to TRBD1. In germline, CDR1 is MNHEY, CDR2 SMNVEV (reference sequence). The CDR3 extends over 15 amino acids. V shed 4 bases and J 1 base; nucleotides not matched to a gene: 5. DNA of the CDR3: TGTGCCAGCAGTTCTGACGGACAGGGGAACACTGAAGCTTTCTTT. This sequence encodes CASSSDGQGNTEAFF.

V gene TRBV27 combines with J gene TRBJ2-2, with 9 bases identical to TRBD1. Trimming took 5 bases from V and 5 from J; bases not matched to a gene: 12. Germline V gene data show CDR1 as MNHEY and CDR2 as SMNVEV (reference sequence). The CDR3 totals 17 residues. The CDR3 nucleotides read TGTGCCAGCAGTCCCGACCGGGACAGGGTTCGGACCGGGGAGCTGTTTTTT. Amino acid sequence: CASSPDRDRVRTGELFF.

The V and J genes are TRBV9 and TRBJ2-1, with TRBD1 identical over 12 bases. V was pared by 2 bases and J by 8 bases, with 8 bases of the junction left unmatched. Germline values: CDR1 SGDLS, CDR2 YYNGEE. The CDR3 contains 16 residues. The CDR3 region has the DNA TGTGCCAGCAGCGTTAGTGCGGGACAGGGGGCGTATGAGCAGTTCTTC. Protein product: CASSVSAGQGAYEQFF.

The V and J genes are TRBV9 and TRBJ2-3; 9 bases fit TRBD1. Germline assignment: CDR1 SGDLS and CDR2 YYNGEE. V trimming: 3 bases; J trimming: 2 bases; junction bases outside the gene matches: 7. The CDR3 has 16 amino acids. The CDR3 bases are TGTGCCAGCAGCGGAGACAGGGGGACGAACACAGATACGCAGTATTTT. Amino acid sequence: CASSGDRGTNTDTQYF.

The chain has TRBV7-9 and TRBJ2-5; TRBD2 matches at 10 bases. This CDR3 is 16 amino acids long. Germline V CDR1 and CDR2: SEHNR, FQNEAQ (reference sequence). Trimming cost V 1 base and J 1 base; bases outside gene matches: 3. The DNA for the CDR3 is TGTGCCAGCAGCTTAGGGTTAGCGGGGGGCCAAGAGACCCAGTACTTC. It specifies CASSLGLAGGQETQYF.

The J gene is TRBJ2-3, the V gene TRBV27; 7 nucleotides align to TRBD2. Germline CDR1 reads MNHEY; CDR2 reads SMNVEV (reference sequence). The length of the CDR3 is 15 residues. The V gene end was trimmed by 7 bases and the J gene end by 0 bases; junction bases not matched to a gene: 7. CDR3 in DNA: TGTGCCAGCAAGGGTTGGGGGGGAAGCACAGATACGCAGTATTTT. Encoded protein: CASKGWGGSTDTQYF.

The chain uses TRBV29-1 and TRBJ2-1, with a tentative D call TRBD1 (5 bases). Germline lookup yields CDR1 SQVTM and CDR2 ANQGSEA. V was cut by 3 bases and J by 6 bases, with 18 bases left in between. This CDR3 spans 15 amino acids. The CDR3 DNA reads TGCAGCGTTGATCGGGCTAGGGGTACAAGCAATGAGCAGTTCTTC. Translation gives CSVDRARGTSNEQFF.

This chain joins TRBV5-4 and TRBJ1-2, with 7 bases aligning to TRBD1. J lost 3 bases, V lost 4 bases, and 15 bases had no gene match. Per the germline V gene, CDR1 is SGHNT and CDR2 is YYREEE (reference sequence). CDR3 length equals 17 residues. The CDR3: CASSQGDSKTAHYGYTF. As DNA, the CDR3 is TGTGCCAGCAGCCAAGGGGACAGTAAAACTGCCCACTATGGCTACACCTTC.

This clone showed up just once. This sequence joins TRBV10-1 and TRBJ1-1; D call uncertain. CDR3 size: 13 residues. V was clipped by 9 bases and J by 0 bases, with 11 bases between them. Germline V gives CDR1 WNHNN, CDR2 SYGVQD (reference sequence). This CDR3 reads CASNKVLNTEAFF. The CDR3 DNA is TGCGCCAGTAACAAAGTCCTGAACACTGAAGCTTTCTTT.

The chain employs TRBV4-2 and TRBJ2-5; 8 bases map to TRBD1. V dropped 1 base and J dropped 5; count of bases not matched to a gene: 6. Germline loops: CDR1 LGHNA, CDR2 YNFKEQ. This CDR3 comprises 15 residues. CDR3 region: CASSQAQGAAETQYF. The CDR3 nucleotides are TGTGCCAGCAGCCAAGCCCAGGGGGCGGCGGAGACCCAGTACTTC.

V gene TRBV5-1 combines with J gene TRBJ2-1, with 9 positions matching TRBD1. With 4 bases clipped from V and 4 bases from J, the junction kept 9 bases outside the gene matches. Germline V CDR1 and CDR2: SGHRS, YFSETQ. The CDR3 sequence is 16 residues long. In DNA form, the CDR3 reads TGCGCCAGCAGCCGTGCGCGGGACAGGGTATACAATGAGCAGTTCTTC. Translating gives CASSRARDRVYNEQFF.

The chain combines TRBV5-1 with TRBJ1-2, with D maybe TRBD1 (6 bases). This CDR3 comprises 14 residues. The germline V gene has CDR1 SGHRS and CDR2 YFSETQ. V shed 3 bases and J shed 0 bases, with 9 bases lying between them. DNA of the CDR3: TGCGCCAGCAGCTCAGGGGAAACTAACTATGGCTACACCTTC. This gives the protein CASSSGETNYGYTF.

The chain is built from TRBV5-4 and TRBJ2-1; D possibly corresponds to TRBD1 (6 bases). The CDR3 runs to 16 residues. Per germline, CDR1 SGHNT and CDR2 YYREEE (reference sequence). Trimming removed 0 bases from V and 8 bases from J, with 18 bases in between. The CDR3 nucleotides are TGTGCCAGCAGCTTGGCCCAACAGGGTCAGGAGGATGAGCAGTTCTTC. Its protein product is CASSLAQQGQEDEQFF.

The chain recombines TRBV6-6 with TRBJ1-1; TRBD1 agrees at 7 bases. Germline CDR1 MNHNY, CDR2 SVGAGI (reference sequence). The CDR3 is made up of 14 amino acids. V lost 5 bases, J lost 5 bases, and 8 bases stayed unmatched. CDR3 residues: CASSPPGGWTEAFF. The CDR3 DNA reads TGTGCCAGCAGTCCTCCAGGGGGGTGGACTGAAGCTTTCTTT.